These T cell receptor beta chains were read from a single sample in a study of CD8+ T cells in alopecia areata. The method was immunoSEQ multiplex PCR; TCRdb's version includes in-frame clones alone and lacks a portion of them. The sample consists of about 170,000 clones, about 70% of them appearing once. This specimen was CD8+ T cells sorted from blood, taken at week 0. The receptors originated from a human donor with alopecia areata. CDR3s include the opening cysteine and the closing phenylalanine or tryptophan. The D gene is left open where the match is weak. Clone size is given for some rows only: seen once, a few or many times, or a class if the clone is expanded.

V	D	J	size	DNA	CDR3
TRBV13	TRBD2	TRBJ2-2	NA	TGTGCCAGCAGCGCCCCCTCTAGCGGGAACACCGGGGAGCTGTTTTTT	CASSAPSSGNTGELFF
TRBV30	NA	TRBJ1-2	once	TGTGCCTGGACCGATCATGACAGCTACTATGGCTACACCTTC	CAWTDHDSYYGYTF
TRBV5-1	NA	TRBJ2-1	few	TGCGCCAGCAGCTTGCCCTGGTGGAGGGGCGAGCAGTTCTTC	CASSLPWWRGEQFF
TRBV6-5	TRBD2	TRBJ2-7	NA	TGTGCCAGCAGTTATTTGGGGAGGGGCGAGCAGTACTTC	CASSYLGRGEQYF
TRBV7-9	NA	TRBJ2-7	once	TGTGCCAGCAGCTCCGGAGGGGCAGGGGCTACCTACGAGCAGTACTTC	CASSSGGAGATYEQYF
TRBV7-2	NA	TRBJ1-2	NA	TGTGCCAGCAGCTTAGGGCTGGGGAGCCATCAGTATGGCTACACCTTC	CASSLGLGSHQYGYTF
TRBV5-6	NA	TRBJ2-7	few	TGTGCCAGCAGCTTGGAGGCCAGAACCTACGAGCAGTACTTC	CASSLEARTYEQYF
TRBV30	TRBD1	TRBJ1-5	once	TGTGCCTGGAGTCGGACAGGCGAGGACAATCAGCCCCAGCATTTT	CAWSRTGEDNQPQHF
TRBV27	TRBD1	TRBJ1-5	NA	TGTGCCAGCAGGACAGGGAGCAATCAGCCCCAGCATTTT	CASRTGSNQPQHF
TRBV5-1	NA	TRBJ1-1	NA	TGCGCCAGCAGCTTGGAGCAGCAGAACACTGAAGCTTTCTTT	CASSLEQQNTEAFF
TRBV9	NA	TRBJ2-7	few	TGTGCCAGCAGCGTAGGGGGGCGCGAGCAGTACTTC	CASSVGGREQYF
TRBV9	NA	TRBJ2-5	NA	TGTGCCAGCAGCGCTATGGACAGCCTGGGCACCCAGTACTTC	CASSAMDSLGTQYF
TRBV13	NA	TRBJ1-1	NA	TGTGCCAGCAGCTTAGAGGATTGGCGGCCTAACACTGAAGCTTTCTTT	CASSLEDWRPNTEAFF
TRBV2	NA	TRBJ1-2	NA	TGTGCCAGCAGTGAAGTCCGCAGGCCAACCTATGGCTACACCTTC	CASSEVRRPTYGYTF
TRBV20-1	NA	TRBJ1-2	NA	TGCAGTACCCTACAGGGCCGCGGCTACACCTTC	CSTLQGRGYTF
TRBV1	NA	TRBJ2-7	NA	TGCACCAGCAGCCAAGATCTCGCCAGGGGGCGATACGAGCAGTACTTC	CTSSQDLARGRYEQYF
TRBV15	NA	TRBJ1-5	few	TGTGCCACCAGCAGAGACCAGGGTGTCAGCAATCAGCCCCAGCATTTT	CATSRDQGVSNQPQHF
TRBV5-1	NA	TRBJ2-5	NA	TGCGCCAGCAGTGGACAAAGGGGCCCTATCAGAGAGACCCAGTACTTC	CASSGQRGPIRETQYF
TRBV7-9	NA	TRBJ1-2	NA	TGTGCCAGCACCATCTCGGACGGGGGACTCTATGGCTACACCTTC	CASTISDGGLYGYTF
TRBV29-1	NA	TRBJ1-4	NA	TGCAGCGCTACGGGCGATCCGGGTGAAAAACTGTTTTTT	CSATGDPGEKLFF
TRBV29-1	NA	TRBJ2-5	once	TGCAGCGATCTAGGGGGACTCTCCCTTTGGGAGACCCAGTACTTC	CSDLGGLSLWETQYF
TRBV30	TRBD2	TRBJ2-3	NA	TGTGCCTGGAATAATGGAGCGGGGGACACAGATACGCAGTATTTT	CAWNNGAGDTDTQYF
TRBV27	NA	TRBJ1-2	NA	TGTGCCAGCAGTTTAGGTAGAAACTATGGCTACACCTTC	CASSLGRNYGYTF
TRBV30	NA	TRBJ2-6	NA	TGTGCCTGGAGCGGAGGGCGCTCTGGGGCCAACGTCCTGACTTTC	CAWSGGRSGANVLTF
TRBV13	TRBD1	TRBJ2-1	NA	TGTGCCAGCAGCTCCCCGGGACAGGGGATTTTCGATGAGCAGTTCTTC	CASSSPGQGIFDEQFF
TRBV30	NA	TRBJ2-7	few	TGTGCCTGGAACTTAGAAACGCGGGACGAGCAGTACTTC	CAWNLETRDEQYF
TRBV30	NA	TRBJ2-7	once	TGTGCCTGGAGTGCCTCTGGGTACGAGCAGTACTTC	CAWSASGYEQYF
TRBV9	NA	TRBJ2-2	NA	TGTGCCAGCAGCCACGGGGGGCCCGGGGAGCTGTTTTTT	CASSHGGPGELFF